A single T cell receptor beta chain is shown here with its context. Its antigen is not identified. It was with 60 Vbeta and 13 Jbeta primers that the PCR ran. Produced via immunoSEQ multiplex PCR; TCRdb's table is partial and in-frame only. The sample holds 110,000 to 150,000 clones, around 82% seen once. With 7 bases removed from V and 0 bases from J, the gap between germline ends came to 10 bases. This CDR3 spans 15 amino acids. Looked up from germline, CDR1 is MNHNY and CDR2 is SVGAGI (reference sequence). These data belong to a study of cytomegalovirus exposure and HLA in healthy donors. As for the study in general: When 398 donors were genotyped, more than 70% of them were found to fall in the Caucasian-associated ancestry cluster.

General observations from the study: In a later analysis, HLA-C alleles had the fewest associated TCRs, DRB1 alleles the most. The listing of 150 or so TCR beta chains classed them as cytomegalovirus-associated.

The material sequenced was PBMCs. The receptor's source is a woman aged 18 to 35 in good health and CMV-seropositive. The chain has TRBV6-6 and TRBJ2-6; a possible D gene is TRBD1 (6 bases). Written as DNA, the CDR3 is TGTGCCAGCATCGACAGGAGCTCTGGGGCCAACGTCCTGACTTTC. It translates to CASIDRSSGANVLTF.